These 15 T cell receptor beta chains were all obtained from the same sample, sequenced in a study of T cell responses to AZD1222 COVID-19 vaccine. Using immunoSEQ multiplex PCR, the repertoire was profiled, and TCRdb retains in-frame clones only, with some absent. This table holds 140,000 to 150,000 clones, more than 90% found once. Here the sequenced sample was peripheral blood, taken on day 0 of AZD1222 vaccination. Receptors originate from an adult in good health.

V gene TRBV23-1 combines with J gene TRBJ1-1; D unresolved. TRBV23-1 has ORF status, its function being uncertain. Trimming took off 4 bases at V and 6 bases at J, with 21 bases between the two ends. The CDR3 loop spans 16 amino acids. CDR3 bases: TGCGCCAGCAGTCCCGGAAGTCCGCGTGGATTCGCTGAAGCTTTCTTT. Residues: CASSPGSPRGFAEAFF.

The chain is built from TRBV29-1 and TRBJ2-1, with D uncertain. Per the germline V gene, CDR1 is SQVTM and CDR2 is ANQGSEA. This CDR3 has 11 residues. The germline V and J ends were trimmed by 6 bases and 10 bases, with 13 bases remaining between them. CDR3: CSVVVGIEQFF. In DNA, the CDR3 is TGCAGCGTGGTGGTCGGCATAGAGCAGTTCTTC.

This clone was seen once. The chain combines TRBV18 with TRBJ2-2; D might be TRBD2 (6 bases). The CDR3 is 16 residues long. Germline V gene sequence: CDR1 KGHSH, CDR2 LQKENI. Trimming shortened V by 4 bases and J by 0 bases, and 12 bases separated the two germline ends. The CDR3 bases are TGTGCCAGCTCACAATCCGGGAGATCGAACACCGGGGAGCTGTTTTTT. Amino acids: CASSQSGRSNTGELFF.

The chain links TRBV10-1 to TRBJ2-7; TRBD2 aligns across 9 bases. Per the germline V gene, CDR1 is WNHNN and CDR2 is SYGVQD (reference sequence). J lost 2 bases, V lost 6 bases, and 5 bases had no gene match. The CDR3 consists of 14 residues. Here the CDR3 reads CASSRSGSTYEQYF. DNA for the CDR3: TGCGCCAGCAGCCGTAGCGGGAGTACCTACGAGCAGTACTTC.

CDR3 amino acids: CASSRGQPHQPQHF. DNA of the CDR3: TGTGCCAGCAGCCGGGGACAGCCACATCAGCCCCAGCATTTT. The rearrangement joins TRBV5-5 to TRBJ1-5, with TRBD1 matching 7 bases. Germline V CDR1 and CDR2: SGHKS, YYEKEE (reference sequence). The J segment lost 5 bases and the V segment lost 4 bases, leaving 6 bases of the junction unmatched. There are 14 residues in the CDR3.

The chain joins TRBV28 to TRBJ2-7; D gene unclear. The CDR3 runs 10 residues. V lost 3 bases and J lost 7, with 4 bases in between. In germline, CDR1 is MDHEN, CDR2 SYDVKM. The CDR3 DNA reads TGTGCCAGCAGTTTTGAAGAGCAGTACTTC. Encoded protein: CASSFEEQYF.

V gene TRBV7-8 combines with J gene TRBJ1-2, with TRBD1 matching over 7 bases. The CDR3 has 15 amino acids. V trimming: 3 bases; J trimming: 2 bases; junction bases outside the gene matches: 6. Germline CDR1 is SGHVS and CDR2 is FQNEAQ. In DNA, the CDR3 is TGTGCCAGCAGCTTCCAACACAGGGGAAACTATGGCTACACCTTC. Translated, it gives CASSFQHRGNYGYTF.

V gene TRBV5-1 combines with J gene TRBJ1-1; D not resolved. Trimming removed 4 bases from V and 5 bases from J, with 18 bases in between. CDR1 SGHRS and CDR2 YFSETQ come from the germline V gene. This CDR3 contains 15 residues. CDR3 amino acids: CASSPGGIAGTEAFF. CDR3 nucleotide sequence: TGCGCCAGCAGCCCCGGAGGTATCGCCGGAACTGAAGCTTTCTTT.

The J gene is TRBJ1-5, the V gene TRBV25-1, with a tentative D call TRBD1 (6 bases). Germline V gene lookup returns CDR1 MGHDK and CDR2 SYGVNS. The CDR3 covers 14 residues. Trimming cost V 8 bases and J 3 bases, with 14 bases left between them. CDR3 sequence (DNA): TGTGCCAGCGGCCACAACAGGGACAATCAGCCCCAGCATTTT. Translated: CASGHNRDNQPQHF.

The chain is built from TRBV7-2 and TRBJ1-2, with D uncertain. The CDR3 has 14 residues. Germline loops: CDR1 SGHTA, CDR2 FQGNSA. The V end lost 5 bases, the J end lost 1 base, and 11 bases lay between the germline ends. The DNA for the CDR3 is TGTGCCAGCAGCCCATATGGGGTTAACTATGGCTACACCTTC. Translated: CASSPYGVNYGYTF.

J is TRBJ2-7 and V is TRBV19, with D hard to call. The germline gives CDR1 LNHDA, CDR2 SQIVND (reference sequence). V was shortened by 1 base and J by 8 bases, with 3 bases between the two germline ends. The CDR3 loop spans 10 amino acids. This CDR3 reads CASSIGKQYF. The CDR3 DNA follows: TGTGCCAGTAGTATAGGAAAGCAGTACTTC.

This rearrangement joins TRBV6-6 to TRBJ1-5; 7 nucleotides line up with TRBD1. There are 15 residues in the CDR3. Germline V gene lookup returns CDR1 MNHNY and CDR2 SVGAGI (reference sequence). V was pared by 5 bases and J by 6 bases, with 10 bases of the junction left unmatched. CDR3: CASSATGDRGQPQHF. DNA for the CDR3: TGTGCCAGCAGTGCTACAGGGGATCGGGGTCAGCCCCAGCATTTT.

A few counts support this clone. The chain joins TRBV5-4 to TRBJ2-5, with 11 bases identical to TRBD2. The CDR3 consists of 16 residues. CDR1 and CDR2 from the germline V gene are SGHNT and YYREEE (reference sequence). Unmatched junction bases numbered 5, after V lost 4 bases and J lost 0 bases. The CDR3 protein is CASSRKLAGDQETQYF. The CDR3 DNA is TGTGCCAGCAGCCGAAAACTAGCGGGAGACCAAGAGACCCAGTACTTC.

The chain has TRBV4-1 and TRBJ2-7; D might be TRBD2 (7 bases). The germline V and J ends were trimmed by 2 bases and 7 bases, with 18 bases remaining between them. Per germline, CDR1 MGHRA and CDR2 YSYEKL. The CDR3 runs 15 residues. The CDR3 DNA follows: TGCGCCAGCAGCCAAACTAGCGTCGGCCAGGGGGAGCAGTACTTC. This sequence encodes CASSQTSVGQGEQYF.

The chain has TRBV19 and TRBJ2-3; D is ambiguous. This CDR3 region has 15 residues. V was pared by 1 base and J by 1 base, with 9 bases between. Germline loops: CDR1 LNHDA, CDR2 SQIVND (reference sequence). The CDR3 here is CASSIVLWGTDTQYF. CDR3 DNA sequence: TGTGCCAGTAGTATAGTCCTTTGGGGCACAGATACGCAGTATTTT.